One and the same sample provided the 14 T cell receptor beta chains below, sequenced in a study of post-analysis software for immune sequencing data. General study points: Comparison of patients with controls showed roughly five TRBV segments more frequent in patients, TRBV5-6, TRBV5-1 and TRBV20-1 among them.

Each TCR beta cDNA library carried unique molecular identifiers. TCRdb passed the PCR reads through MiXCR, listing each CDR3 protein once. Of about 200,000 distinct CDR3 sequences in the sample, 25% to 30% are singletons; the top ten hold 3.4%. These TCRs are of unknown antigen specificity. Sample: blood. These receptors were collected from a girl younger than 18 with multiple sclerosis.

The chain combines TRBV6-2 or TRBV6-3 with TRBJ2-7, with D perhaps matching TRBD1 (5 bases). V was pared by 2 bases and J by 1 base, with 6 bases between. The CDR3 runs 13 residues. The germline gives CDR1 MNHEY, CDR2 SVGEGT. For the CDR3, the DNA is TGTGCCAGCAGTTACGACAGATCCTACGAGCAGTACTTC. Translated, it gives CASSYDRSYEQYF.

A note on this clonotype: A much larger clone is a single base away; this may be a read error. The chain has TRBV12-3 or TRBV12-4 and TRBJ2-1, with D possibly being TRBD1 (6 bases). The CDR3 runs to 16 residues. V lost 8 bases and J 7 bases, leaving 24 bases between the germline ends. The chain's CDR3 is CASHRAGAGPGNEQFF. The CDR3 DNA sequence: TGTGCCAGCCACCGGGCAGGGGCCGGTCCCGGTAATGAGCAGTTCTTC.

The table lists this clonotype with a few counts. V is TRBV20-1 and J is TRBJ1-1, with a tentative D call TRBD1 (5 bases). Per the germline V gene, CDR1 is DFQATT and CDR2 is SNEGSKA (reference sequence). V lost 2 bases, J lost 3 bases, and 13 bases lay in between. This CDR3 is built from 14 residues. The CDR3 is CSARQGGGHTEAFF. In nucleotides, the CDR3 is TGCAGTGCTAGACAGGGAGGCGGGCACACTGAAGCTTTCTTT.

The chain links TRBV19 to TRBJ1-5; TRBD1 matches at 10 bases. The CDR3 totals 15 residues. Losses at the gene ends were 7 bases for V and 3 bases for J; bases not matched to a gene: 6. The germline V gene encodes CDR1 LNHDA and CDR2 SQIVND (reference sequence). CDR3 DNA sequence: TGTGCCAGTATCCACGACAGGGGGCTCAATCAGCCCCAGCATTTT. It encodes CASIHDRGLNQPQHF.

This clonotype was detected a few times. The chain is built from TRBV5-1 and TRBJ1-5; D call uncertain. Germline CDR1 reads SGHRS; CDR2 reads YFSETQ. V lost 0 bases and J 2 bases, leaving 9 bases between the germline ends. This CDR3 spans 15 amino acids. CDR3 in amino acids: CASSLAQPRNQPQHF. Here the CDR3 DNA reads TGCGCCAGCAGCTTGGCTCAGCCTCGCAATCAGCCCCAGCATTTT. Based on the CDR3 plus reference TRBV5-1 and TRBJ1-5, the full variable domain is KAGVTQTPRYLIKTRGQQVTLSCSPISGHRSVSWYQQTPGQGLQFLFEYFSETQRNKGNFPGRFSGRQFSNSRSEMNVSTLELGDSALYLCASSLAQPRNQPQHFGDGTRLSIL.

The chain joins TRBV5-4 to TRBJ2-4; 9 nucleotides agree with TRBD1. V lost 4 bases, J lost 13 bases, and 15 bases stayed unmatched. Germline CDR1 reads SGHNT; CDR2 reads YYREEE (reference sequence). The CDR3 loop spans 15 amino acids. CDR3 region: CASSPTGGSYNEQYF. The CDR3 region has the DNA TGTGCCAGCAGCCCGACAGGGGGGTCCTACAATGAGCAGTACTTC. Complete variable domain (other parts from reference TRBV5-4 and TRBJ2-4): ETGVTQSPTHLIKTRGQQVTLRCSSQSGHNTVSWYQQALGQGPQFIFQYYREEENGRGNFPPRFSGLQFPNYSSELNVNALELDDSALYLCASSPTGGSYNEQYFGAGTRLSVL.

This clonotype has more than one count but fewer than ten. Since a much larger clone is just one base distant, this may be a read error. The CDR3 DNA follows: TGCAGTGTCTCGTTGCCACAACAGGGCTACGAGCAGTACTTC. Protein: CSVSLPQQGYEQYF. This chain links TRBV20-1 with TRBJ2-7; possibly TRBD1 for D (6 bases). The CDR3 totals 14 residues. Trimming took 7 bases from V and 3 from J, leaving 19 bases between them. Germline-derived CDR1 and CDR2 are DFQATT and SNEGSKA (reference sequence).

J is TRBJ1-5 and V is TRBV6-6, with TRBD1 as a possible D gene (6 bases). With 3 bases removed from V and 7 bases from J, the gap between germline ends came to 13 bases. Germline V gives CDR1 MNHNY, CDR2 SVGAGI (reference sequence). There are 14 residues in the CDR3. The chain's CDR3 is CASSYDRGRQPQHF. The CDR3 nucleotides are TGTGCCAGCAGTTATGATAGGGGGAGGCAGCCCCAGCATTTT.

Many counts were recorded for this clonotype. This rearrangement joins TRBV29-1 to TRBJ1-5; the D is unclear. Germline V gives CDR1 SQVTM, CDR2 ANQGSEA. CDR3 size: 12 residues. V gave up 0 bases and J gave up 8 bases, with 8 bases separating them. CDR3 loop: CSVEDPPKPQHF. The CDR3 nucleotides are TGCAGCGTTGAAGATCCTCCAAAGCCCCAGCATTTT.

The chain couples TRBV10-3 to TRBJ1-1; TRBD1 agrees at 7 bases. The V gene's germline CDR1 is ENHRY and CDR2 SYGVKD. With 4 bases clipped from V and 4 bases from J, the junction kept 3 bases outside the gene matches. There are 13 residues in the CDR3. The CDR3 reads CAISAGQATEAFF. In DNA, the CDR3 is TGTGCCATCAGTGCTGGACAGGCCACTGAAGCTTTCTTT.

This clonotype was observed a handful of times. This sequence joins TRBV20-1 and TRBJ1-1; TRBD1 matches 8 bases. Germline-derived CDR1 and CDR2 are DFQATT and SNEGSKA (reference sequence). The CDR3 totals 14 residues. The junction had 3 bases not matched to a gene; V was cut back by 2 bases and J by 1 base. CDR3 in amino acids: CSARPGGGNTEAFF. Here the CDR3 DNA reads TGCAGTGCTAGACCAGGGGGCGGGAACACTGAAGCTTTCTTT.

This clonotype was detected many times. This chain uses TRBV20-1 with TRBJ1-2; weak D call: TRBD1 (6 bases). This CDR3 is 11 amino acids long. Germline CDR1 reads DFQATT; CDR2 reads SNEGSKA (reference sequence). V gave up 6 bases and J gave up 7 bases, with 12 bases separating them. Here the CDR3 DNA reads TGCAGTGCCGCATCGACAGGTGGCTACACCTTC. This encodes CSAASTGGYTF.

This clonotype was observed a handful of times. The V call is TRBV18, the J call TRBJ2-1; 11 nucleotides align to TRBD2. The CDR3 is 14 residues long. The V gene's germline CDR1 is KGHSH and CDR2 LQKENI. J was trimmed by 9 bases and V by 4 bases; bases with no gene match: 5. CDR3 sequence: CASSQLAGDFEQFF. The CDR3 bases are TGTGCCAGCTCACAACTAGCGGGAGACTTTGAGCAGTTCTTC.

The chain recombines TRBV20-1 with TRBJ2-6; D gene uncertain. The CDR3 covers 16 residues. Per the germline V gene, CDR1 is DFQATT and CDR2 is SNEGSKA (reference sequence). Trimming removed 0 bases from V and 4 bases from J, with 13 bases in between. CDR3 coding DNA: TGCAGTGCTAGAGATCAAAGGGCTTTAGGGGCCAACGTCCTGACTTTC. Protein: CSARDQRALGANVLTF.